The 20 T cell receptor beta chains listed next were all sequenced from one sample in a study of radiotherapy plus CTLA-4 blockade in lung cancer. Sequencing used immunoSEQ multiplex PCR; TCRdb keeps in-frame clones, though not all of them. The sample gives 100,000 to 150,000 clones, about 90% of which show up once; 6.9% is in the top ten. Material: peripheral blood, obtained from a patient treated with radiotherapy plus ipilimumab. The receptors were sampled from a human donor with non-small cell lung cancer that progressed on radiotherapy plus ipilimumab.

This clone appeared a single time. The chain is built from TRBV27 and TRBJ1-1; 9 bases align to TRBD1. This CDR3 spans 15 amino acids. Per germline, CDR1 MNHEY and CDR2 SMNVEV (reference sequence). The junction had 5 bases not matched to a gene; V was cut back by 5 bases and J by 1 base. CDR3 bases: TGTGCCAGCAGTCCCACAGGGGGCTCGAACACTGAAGCTTTCTTT. This translates into CASSPTGGSNTEAFF.

The rearrangement joins TRBV28 to TRBJ2-1; a weak D match, TRBD1 (6 bases). The germline V and J ends were trimmed by 1 base and 6 bases, with 10 bases remaining between them. CDR3 size: 14 residues. Germline V gene sequence: CDR1 MDHEN, CDR2 SYDVKM. The CDR3 region is CASSLFPGANEQFF. The CDR3 coding sequence is TGTGCCAGCAGTTTATTTCCAGGGGCCAATGAGCAGTTCTTC.

V is TRBV2 and J is TRBJ2-1, with 9 bases that match TRBD1. The trim removed 0 bases at V and 9 bases at J, leaving 0 bases unmatched. Germline values: CDR1 SNHLY, CDR2 FYNNEI. The length of the CDR3 is 13 residues. DNA of the CDR3: TGTGCCAGCAGTGAAGCGGGACAGGGTGAGCAGTTCTTC. Its translation: CASSEAGQGEQFF.

V and J are TRBV5-4 and TRBJ2-5, with D unresolved. Germline CDR1 and CDR2: SGHNT and YYREEE (reference sequence). V was shortened by 5 bases and J by 1 base, with 3 bases between the two germline ends. The CDR3 extends over 11 amino acids. The CDR3 sequence is CASRFQETQYF. For the CDR3, the DNA is TGTGCCAGCAGGTTCCAAGAGACCCAGTACTTC.

The CDR3 sequence: CASSLAGTGFDYGYTF. The CDR3 DNA reads TGTGCCAGCAGCTTGGCTGGGACAGGCTTCGACTATGGCTACACCTTC. This sequence joins TRBV5-5 and TRBJ1-2; 8 nucleotides line up with TRBD1. With 0 bases clipped from V and 3 bases from J, the junction kept 7 bases outside the gene matches. CDR1 is SGHKS, CDR2 YYEKEE, per germline (reference sequence). The CDR3 loop spans 16 amino acids.

The chain combines TRBV19 with TRBJ1-5; 7 bases are shared with TRBD1. In germline, CDR1 is LNHDA, CDR2 SQIVND (reference sequence). V lost 8 bases, J lost 2 bases, and 3 bases stayed unmatched. The CDR3 contains 13 residues. In DNA form, the CDR3 reads TGTGCCAGTTCCGACAGGGGCAATCAGCCCCAGCATTTT. Translating gives CASSDRGNQPQHF.

The chain couples TRBV5-1 to TRBJ2-5, with D possibly matching TRBD1 (5 bases). Deletions cut 3 bases from V and 3 bases from J, with 9 bases between. This CDR3 region has 13 residues. Germline CDR1 is SGHRS and CDR2 is YFSETQ. The CDR3 nucleotides read TGCGCCAGCAGCTCTGAAGGGGAAGAGACCCAGTACTTC. Translated: CASSSEGEETQYF.

The V call is TRBV2, the J call TRBJ2-6, with no clear D. The CDR3 is made up of 18 amino acids. V lost 1 base to trimming and J lost 0 bases, with 13 bases between them. CDR1 is SNHLY and CDR2 is FYNNEI in the germline V gene. CDR3 nucleotides: TGTGCCAGCAGTGAAGAGGGCGGCCGCAGCTCTGGGGCCAACGTCCTGACTTTC. It encodes CASSEEGGRSSGANVLTF. Using reference TRBV2 and TRBJ2-6 for the parts outside the CDR3, the full variable domain is EPEVTQTPSHQVTQMGQEVILRCVPISNHLYFYWYRQILGQKVEFLVSFYNNEISEKSEIFDDQFSVERPDGSNFTLKIRSTKLEDSAMYFCASSEEGGRSSGANVLTFGAGSRLTVL.

The chain is built from TRBV2 and TRBJ2-3; no clear D gene. The CDR3 loop spans 13 amino acids. Trimming took 6 bases from V and 0 from J, leaving 7 bases between them. Germline V gene data show CDR1 as SNHLY and CDR2 as FYNNEI. The CDR3 loop reads CASRGSSTDTQYF. The DNA of the CDR3 is TGTGCCAGCAGGGGGTCTAGCACAGATACGCAGTATTTT.

The V gene is TRBV14, the J gene TRBJ1-4; D perhaps matches TRBD1 (5 bases). This CDR3 is built from 15 residues. The V end lost 4 bases, the J end lost 8 bases, and 17 bases lay between the germline ends. CDR1 and CDR2 (germline): SGHDN, FVKESK. The CDR3 DNA is TGTGCCAGCAGCCCACCAGGGCGGGGGAACGAAAAACTGTTTTTT. This codes for CASSPPGRGNEKLFF.

The rearrangement uses TRBV27 and TRBJ2-7, with 9 bases identical to TRBD1. The CDR3 consists of 15 residues. The V gene end was trimmed by 5 bases and the J gene end by 0 bases; junction bases not matched to a gene: 5. The germline gives CDR1 MNHEY, CDR2 SMNVEV (reference sequence). The CDR3 coding sequence is TGTGCCAGCAGTACTGGACAGGGGAGCTCCTACGAGCAGTACTTC. This encodes CASSTGQGSSYEQYF.

This clone appeared once. The gene calls are TRBV5-5 and TRBJ1-4, with D possibly being TRBD1 (5 bases). V was pared by 7 bases and J by 8 bases, with 15 bases between. CDR1 is SGHKS, CDR2 YYEKEE, per germline (reference sequence). The CDR3 totals 13 residues. The CDR3 reads CASATPGLEKLFF. CDR3 nucleotides: TGTGCCAGCGCAACCCCAGGGTTAGAAAAACTGTTTTTT. The whole variable domain, filled in from reference TRBV5-5 and TRBJ1-4, reads DAGVTQSPTHLIKTRGQQVTLRCSPISGHKSVSWYQQVLGQGPQFIFQYYEKEERGRGNFPDRFSARQFPNYSSELNVNALLLGDSALYLCASATPGLEKLFFGSGTQLSVL.

The V call is TRBV6-6, the J call TRBJ2-7; D not resolved. This CDR3 has 11 amino acids. Trimming pared 5 bases from V and 6 bases from J, leaving 8 bases between. Looked up from germline, CDR1 is MNHNY and CDR2 is SVGAGI (reference sequence). The CDR3 reads CASSQTPEQYF. In DNA, the CDR3 is TGTGCCAGCAGTCAGACCCCCGAGCAGTACTTC.

The chain employs TRBV6-6 and TRBJ1-1, with no clear D. Trimming took off 2 bases at V and 5 bases at J, with 6 bases between the two ends. CDR1 is MNHNY and CDR2 is SVGAGI in the germline V gene (reference sequence). CDR3 length: 12 residues. CDR3 amino acids: CASSYRRTEAFF. The CDR3 coding sequence is TGTGCCAGCAGTTACCGGAGAACTGAAGCTTTCTTT.

The chain links TRBV10-2 to TRBJ2-7; 8 positions match TRBD1. The trim removed 7 bases at V and 6 bases at J, leaving 5 bases unmatched. The CDR3 loop spans 12 amino acids. Per germline, CDR1 WSHSY and CDR2 SAAADI. The CDR3 region is CASMVTGAEQYF. The CDR3 coding sequence is TGCGCCAGCATGGTGACAGGGGCCGAGCAGTACTTC.

This rearrangement joins TRBV6-1 to TRBJ1-3; D ambiguous. Deletions cut 4 bases from V and 4 bases from J, with 5 bases between. Germline values: CDR1 MNHNS, CDR2 SASEGT. CDR3 length: 12 residues. The CDR3 spells CASSALGNTIYF. The CDR3 bases are TGTGCCAGCAGTGCGCTGGGAAACACCATATATTTT.

This clone has just one count. The chain employs TRBV10-2 and TRBJ2-3; 7 bases match TRBD2. This CDR3 has 12 amino acids. Germline assignment: CDR1 WSHSY and CDR2 SAAADI. After removal of 11 bases from V and 3 bases from J, the junction contained 5 bases not matched to a gene. The CDR3 DNA reads as TGCGCCCAGCGGCGGGGGACAGATACGCAGTATTTT. Its translation is CAQRRGTDTQYF.

V is TRBV29-1 and J is TRBJ1-2; 7 nucleotides match TRBD1. The V segment lost 7 bases and the J segment 3 bases; nucleotides outside the gene matches: 11. The V gene's germline CDR1 is SQVTM and CDR2 ANQGSEA. This CDR3 is 14 amino acids long. The CDR3 here is CSAEKGAGDYGYTF. The CDR3 DNA reads TGCAGCGCGGAAAAGGGGGCGGGTGACTATGGCTACACCTTC.

This clone occurred a few times. The junction shows a germline mismatch at one end, possibly a read error. This chain connects TRBV10-3 to TRBJ2-7, with 10 positions matching TRBD2. This CDR3 spans 14 amino acids. Germline CDR1 ENHRY, CDR2 SYGVKD. Here the CDR3 DNA reads TGTGCCATAAGTGCTCTAGCGGGAGATTACGAGCAGTACTTC. It encodes CAISALAGDYEQYF.

The genes are TRBV9 and TRBJ2-2; D not resolved. CDR3 size: 14 residues. The V gene's germline CDR1 is SGDLS and CDR2 YYNGEE. V was clipped by 0 bases and J by 6 bases, with 9 bases between them. This CDR3 reads CASSVEWLAGELFF. The CDR3 DNA sequence: TGTGCCAGCAGCGTAGAATGGTTGGCCGGGGAGCTGTTTTTT.